The entry that follows covers one TCR beta chain sequence. The data were taken from a study of blood T cell repertoires in COVID-19. Germline lookup yields CDR1 KGHDR and CDR2 SFDVKD. This CDR3 contains 14 residues. Trimming removed 2 bases at V and 7 bases at J, with 11 bases between. Method: immunoSEQ multiplex PCR; TCRdb's copy keeps in-frame clones and lacks some. The data contain more than 250,000 clones, around 83% of them singletons. The sample was PBMCs or T cells enriched from blood (not recorded which). This clonotype was sampled from a man in his forties or fifties who had been exposed to COVID-19. The chain combines TRBV24-1 with TRBJ2-1; possibly TRBD1 for D (5 bases). This chain's CDR3 is CATSDSVKGNEQFF. The CDR3 region has the DNA TGTGCCACCAGTGATTCAGTGAAGGGGAATGAGCAGTTCTTC.